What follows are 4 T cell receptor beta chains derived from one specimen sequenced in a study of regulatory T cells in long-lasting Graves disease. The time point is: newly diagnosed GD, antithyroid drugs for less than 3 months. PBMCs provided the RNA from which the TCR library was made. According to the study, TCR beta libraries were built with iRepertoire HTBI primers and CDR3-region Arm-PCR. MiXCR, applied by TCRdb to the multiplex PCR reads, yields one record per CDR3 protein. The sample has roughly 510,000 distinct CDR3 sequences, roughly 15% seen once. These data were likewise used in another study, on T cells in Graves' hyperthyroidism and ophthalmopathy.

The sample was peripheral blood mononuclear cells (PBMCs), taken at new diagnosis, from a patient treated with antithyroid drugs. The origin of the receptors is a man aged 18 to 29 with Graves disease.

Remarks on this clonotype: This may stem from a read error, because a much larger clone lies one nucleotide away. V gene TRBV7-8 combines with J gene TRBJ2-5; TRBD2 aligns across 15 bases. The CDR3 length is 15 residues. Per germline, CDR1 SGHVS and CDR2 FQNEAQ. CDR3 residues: CASRSGLAGGEAQYF. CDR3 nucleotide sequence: TGTGCCAGCAGGTCGGGACTAGCGGGAGGAGAGGCCCAGTACTTC.

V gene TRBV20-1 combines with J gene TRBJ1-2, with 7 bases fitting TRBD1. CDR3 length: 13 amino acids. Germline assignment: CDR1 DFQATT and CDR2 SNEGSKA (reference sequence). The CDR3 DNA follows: TGCAGGCCCGGAGGGAGGGGGCAGAGTGGCTACACCTTC. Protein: CRPGGRGQSGYTF.

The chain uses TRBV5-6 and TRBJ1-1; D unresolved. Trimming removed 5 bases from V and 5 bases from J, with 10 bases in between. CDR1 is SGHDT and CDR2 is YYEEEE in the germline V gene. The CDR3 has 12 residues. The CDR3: CASSLATTEAFF. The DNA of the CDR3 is TGTGCCAGCAGTTTAGCCACGACTGAAGCTTTCTTT. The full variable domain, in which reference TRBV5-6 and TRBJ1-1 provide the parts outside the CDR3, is DAGVTQSPTHLIKTRGQQVTLRCSPKSGHDTVSWYQQALGQGPQFIFQYYEEEERQRGNFPDRFSGHQFPNYSSELNVNALLLGDSALYLCASSLATTEAFFGQGTRLTVV.

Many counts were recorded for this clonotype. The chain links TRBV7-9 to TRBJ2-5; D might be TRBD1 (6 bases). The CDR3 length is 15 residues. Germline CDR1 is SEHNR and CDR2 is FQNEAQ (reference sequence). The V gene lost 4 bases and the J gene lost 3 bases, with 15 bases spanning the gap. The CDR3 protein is CASSWQGLGEETQYF. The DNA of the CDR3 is TGTGCCAGCAGCTGGCAGGGGCTGGGGGAAGAGACCCAGTACTTC. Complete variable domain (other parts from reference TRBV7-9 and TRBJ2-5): DTGVSQNPRHKITKRGQNVTFRCDPISEHNRLYWYRQTLGQGPEFLTYFQNEAQLEKSRLLSDRFSAERPKGSFSTLEIQRTEQGDSAMYLCASSWQGLGEETQYFGPGTRLLVL.